One and the same sample provided the 22 T cell receptor beta chains below, sequenced in a study of cytomegalovirus exposure and HLA in healthy donors. Here immunoSEQ multiplex PCR was the method, and the copy in TCRdb shows in-frame clones only, minus some. The sample shows 65,000 to 100,000 clones, 93% of them seen only once. Sequencing was done on a sample of PBMCs. These receptors originate from a woman in her 30s in good health and CMV-seronegative.

J is TRBJ1-1 and V is TRBV5-1; 9 bases line up with TRBD1. Germline CDR1 and CDR2: SGHRS and YFSETQ. V lost 9 bases and J lost 5; bases outside the gene matches: 11. The CDR3 is 14 amino acids. The CDR3 region is CATRTGEKGTEAFF. The CDR3 DNA follows: TGCGCCACAAGGACAGGGGAGAAGGGAACTGAAGCTTTCTTT.

In its sample, this clone was seen once. The chain carries TRBV29-1 and TRBJ2-7, with 11 bases lining up with TRBD1. From germline, CDR1 is SQVTM and CDR2 ANQGSEA. There are 15 residues in the CDR3. V was clipped by 6 bases and J by 2 bases; unmatched bases: 9. The CDR3 spells CSVRDRDRGAYEQYF. The CDR3 bases are TGCAGCGTACGAGACCGGGACAGGGGGGCCTACGAGCAGTACTTC.

V is TRBV30 and J is TRBJ2-7; possible D gene TRBD1, 5 bases. Germline loops: CDR1 GTSNPN, CDR2 SVGIG (reference sequence). The V end lost 2 bases, the J end lost 2 bases, and 13 bases lay between the germline ends. The CDR3 runs 14 residues. The chain's CDR3 is CAWSQGTDTYEQYF. CDR3 DNA: TGTGCCTGGAGTCAGGGTACCGATACCTACGAGCAGTACTTC.

V usage is TRBV28 and J usage is TRBJ2-3; 8 nucleotides line up with TRBD2. V was pared by 3 bases and J by 11 bases, with 1 base of the junction left unmatched. The CDR3 is 11 amino acids. Germline V gene data show CDR1 as MDHEN and CDR2 as SYDVKM. The CDR3 spells CASSFAGGQYF. For the CDR3, the DNA is TGTGCCAGCAGTTTTGCGGGGGGGCAGTATTTT.

The genes are TRBV7-9 and TRBJ1-2, with D possibly being TRBD1 (6 bases). V was trimmed by 1 base and J by 3 bases, leaving 9 bases between them. The V gene's germline CDR1 is SEHNR and CDR2 FQNEAQ (reference sequence). This CDR3 has 14 residues. The CDR3 sequence is CASSLGSGDYGYTF. The CDR3 coding sequence is TGTGCCAGCAGCTTAGGATCAGGGGACTATGGCTACACCTTC.

This clone was counted a single time. The chain joins TRBV11-3 to TRBJ2-1, with 7 positions matching TRBD1. After removal of 1 base from V and 3 bases from J, the junction contained 3 bases not matched to a gene. Germline V lookup: CDR1 SGHNT, CDR2 YENEEA. The CDR3 consists of 15 residues. The CDR3 reads CASSLVGTVYNEQFF. CDR3 coding DNA: TGTGCCAGCAGCTTAGTCGGGACAGTCTACAATGAGCAGTTCTTC.

The chain carries TRBV9 and TRBJ2-2; 7 nucleotides align to TRBD1. V gave up 4 bases and J gave up 2 bases; unmatched junction bases: 11. This CDR3 has 17 residues. The germline CDR1 and CDR2 sequences are SGDLS and YYNGEE. Written as DNA, the CDR3 is TGTGCCAGCAGCCCCCGGGGCAGGGGGACAAACACCGGGGAGCTGTTTTTT. This translates into CASSPRGRGTNTGELFF. The whole variable domain, filled in from reference TRBV9 and TRBJ2-2, reads DSGVTQTPKHLITATGQRVTLRCSPRSGDLSVYWYQQSLDQGLQFLIQYYNGEERAKGNILERFSAQQFPDLHSELNLSSLELGDSALYFCASSPRGRGTNTGELFFGEGSRLTVL.

The gene calls are TRBV5-1 and TRBJ1-1, with TRBD1 matching over 8 bases. The CDR3 runs 15 residues. Trimming cost V 4 bases and J 6 bases; bases outside gene matches: 11. From germline, CDR1 is SGHRS and CDR2 YFSETQ. The CDR3 region is CASSPRQGKEAEAFF. The CDR3 DNA follows: TGCGCCAGCAGCCCGCGACAGGGGAAAGAGGCTGAAGCTTTCTTT.

CDR3 protein: CASTERRGVNEQFF. CDR3 coding DNA: TGTGCCAGCACCGAAAGGCGCGGGGTCAATGAGCAGTTCTTC. This rearrangement joins TRBV6-5 to TRBJ2-1; D may be TRBD2 (6 bases). Germline CDR1 reads MNHEY; CDR2 reads SVGAGI. This CDR3 has 14 amino acids. Between the trimmed V and J ends, which lost 7 bases and 6 bases, there was a span of 16 bases.

The V call is TRBV30, the J call TRBJ1-2; D unclear. Germline assignment: CDR1 GTSNPN and CDR2 SVGIG (reference sequence). With 1 base removed from V and 3 bases from J, the gap between germline ends came to 15 bases. This CDR3 comprises 15 residues. In DNA form, the CDR3 reads TGTGCCTGGAGTGCACCTAACCGGGAACACTATGGCTACACCTTC. This gives the protein CAWSAPNREHYGYTF.

The chain combines TRBV21-1 with TRBJ2-7; no check of the table's D call, TRBD1, against the DNA was made. TRBV21-1 is a recognized pseudogene. The CDR3 covers 15 residues. CDR3: CASSLSRDILYEQYF. CDR3 sequence (DNA): TGTGCCAGCAGCCTAAGCCGGGACATACTTTACGAGCAGTACTTC.

The chain has TRBV6-5 and TRBJ2-7; perhaps TRBD1 as D (6 bases). Germline V gives CDR1 MNHEY, CDR2 SVGAGI. V was shortened by 4 bases and J by 2 bases, with 15 bases between the two germline ends. This CDR3 contains 15 residues. As DNA, the CDR3 is TGTGCCAGCAGTTCAACGGACAGCAGCGCCTACGAGCAGTACTTC. Its translation: CASSSTDSSAYEQYF.

V gene TRBV28 combines with J gene TRBJ1-1; 8 positions match TRBD1. CDR1 and CDR2 from the germline V gene are MDHEN and SYDVKM. The V segment lost 6 bases and the J segment 5 bases; nucleotides outside the gene matches: 5. CDR3 length: 13 residues. The CDR3, as DNA: TGTGCCAGCAGACGACAGGGGAGGACTGAAGCTTTCTTT. Its translation: CASRRQGRTEAFF. Supplemented by reference TRBV28 and TRBJ1-1, the full variable domain reads DVKVTQSSRYLVKRTGEKVFLECVQDMDHENMFWYRQDPGLGLRLIYFSYDVKMKEKGDIPEGYSVSREKKERFSLILESASTNQTSMYLCASRRQGRTEAFFGQGTRLTVV.

V gene TRBV6-6 combines with J gene TRBJ2-5, with 9 positions matching TRBD1. V trimming: 6 bases; J trimming: 5 bases; junction bases outside the gene matches: 10. There are 15 residues in the CDR3. In germline, CDR1 is MNHNY, CDR2 SVGAGI (reference sequence). The CDR3 region is CASRNRGRETETQYF. The CDR3 DNA reads as TGTGCCAGCAGGAACAGGGGGCGAGAGACGGAGACCCAGTACTTC.

The chain couples TRBV30 to TRBJ2-7; D is undetermined. The CDR3 has 12 amino acids. Germline V gives CDR1 GTSNPN, CDR2 SVGIG (reference sequence). Trimming took 2 bases from V and 4 from J, leaving 9 bases between them. CDR3 DNA sequence: TGTGCCTGGAGTCCTCAGGATTACGAGCAGTACTTC. Translated, it gives CAWSPQDYEQYF.

By share, this clone counts as medium-sized. This rearrangement joins TRBV5-3 to TRBJ1-6; 11 bases map to TRBD1. TRBV5-3 is an open reading frame, and its role is uncertain. V shed 4 bases and J 6 bases; nucleotides not matched to a gene: 0. This CDR3 has 14 residues. CDR3 in DNA: TGTGCCAGAAGCGGACAGGGGGCTAATTCACCCCTCCACTTT. Amino acid sequence: CARSGQGANSPLHF.

V usage is TRBV19 and J usage is TRBJ2-3; TRBD2 matches at 7 bases. This CDR3 spans 17 amino acids. Losses at the gene ends were 3 bases for V and 2 bases for J; bases not matched to a gene: 11. Germline CDR1 and CDR2: LNHDA and SQIVND (reference sequence). CDR3 coding DNA: TGTGCCAGTAGTATTTTTAGGACTAGTCTATTCACAGATACGCAGTATTTT. Protein product: CASSIFRTSLFTDTQYF. The variable domain in full, with the rest retrieved from reference TRBV19 and TRBJ2-3, is DGGITQSPKYLFRKEGQNVTLSCEQNLNHDAMYWYRQDPGQGLRLIYYSQIVNDFQKGDIAEGYSVSREKKESFPLTVTSAQKNPTAFYLCASSIFRTSLFTDTQYFGPGTRLTVL.

The chain carries TRBV9 and TRBJ2-3; 11 nucleotides match TRBD2. V shed 2 bases, J shed 7 bases, and the junction held 9 bases outside the gene matches. The CDR3 runs to 16 residues. Germline V gene sequence: CDR1 SGDLS, CDR2 YYNGEE. DNA of the CDR3: TGTGCCAGCAGCGTTAGCGGGGGGGCCGGAACAAATACGCAGTATTTT. Its protein is CASSVSGGAGTNTQYF. Variable domain in full (rest from reference TRBV9 and TRBJ2-3): DSGVTQTPKHLITATGQRVTLRCSPRSGDLSVYWYQQSLDQGLQFLIQYYNGEERAKGNILERFSAQQFPDLHSELNLSSLELGDSALYFCASSVSGGAGTNTQYFGPGTRLTVL.

This chain connects TRBV11-1 to TRBJ2-7; D is ambiguous. V was cut by 0 bases and J by 1 base, with 10 bases left in between. This CDR3 is 15 amino acids long. Germline-derived CDR1 and CDR2 are SGHAT and FQDESV (reference sequence). The CDR3 bases are TGTGCCAGCAGCTTAGCGGGCATCGCTTCCTACGAGCAGTACTTC. It specifies CASSLAGIASYEQYF.

CDR3 DNA sequence: TGTGCCTGGAGTGTTAGGACTAGCGGGAATTACAATGAGCAGTTCTTC. Protein product: CAWSVRTSGNYNEQFF. The chain employs TRBV30 and TRBJ2-1; 12 bases are shared with TRBD2. Germline V lookup: CDR1 GTSNPN, CDR2 SVGIG (reference sequence). This CDR3 region has 16 residues. The V segment lost 0 bases and the J segment 4 bases; nucleotides outside the gene matches: 4. The variable domain in full, completed from reference TRBV30 and TRBJ2-1, reads SQTIHQWPATLVQPVGSPLSLECTVEGTSNPNLYWYRQAAGRGLQLLFYSVGIGQISSEVPQNLSASRPQDRQFILSSKKLLLSDSGFYLCAWSVRTSGNYNEQFFGPGTRLTVL.

The rearrangement links TRBV25-1 to TRBJ2-7, with 7 positions matching TRBD1. The V segment lost 4 bases and the J segment 5 bases; nucleotides outside the gene matches: 8. This CDR3 comprises 14 residues. Germline CDR1 and CDR2: MGHDK and SYGVNS. The DNA for the CDR3 is TGTGCCAGCAGTGGGGGCACAGGGGTCCACGAGCAGTACTTC. Translated: CASSGGTGVHEQYF.

CDR3 DNA sequence: TGCGCCAGCAGCTTGGATCTGGGGGCGGGCGAGCAGTACTTC. It encodes CASSLDLGAGEQYF. The chain links TRBV5-1 to TRBJ2-7, with D perhaps TRBD1 (6 bases). V was pared by 0 bases and J by 6 bases, with 13 bases between. CDR1 and CDR2 (germline): SGHRS, YFSETQ. CDR3 size: 14 residues.